This TCR beta chain originates from a study of Ad26.COV2.S vaccination and SARS-CoV-2 variants. Whole-study context: Intramuscular Ad26.COV2.S at 5x10^10 or 1x10^11 viral particles.

Only in-frame clones appear in the TCRdb table, and some are missing; sequencing was by immunoSEQ multiplex PCR. The table shows about 330,000 clones, with about 90% occurring only once. A word on this clone: Its antigen is unidentified.

The study's findings and limits: TCR breadth and depth estimates may have understated total T cell responses. Substantial post-vaccination breadth of spike-specific CD8+ and CD4+ T cell responses was reported.

The treatment here: some 20 received Ad26.COV2.S at low or high dose, single or two shots; roughly five received placebo; per-sample allocation not given. Samples analyzed were those drawn on day 63 after the first vaccine or placebo injection. Boston provided a donor who was an adult aged 18-55 years. The sequence derives from a person between 18 and 65 years old who received the Ad26.COV2.S COVID-19 vaccine or a placebo. The specimen was peripheral blood, collected in a trial of Ad26.COV2.S vaccine versus placebo.

In DNA form, the CDR3 reads TGTGCCAGTAAACTAGGGGCCAACTCTGGGGCCAACGTCCTGACTTTC. This codes for CASKLGANSGANVLTF. The chain combines TRBV19 with TRBJ2-6; D tentatively fits TRBD1 or TRBD2 (5 bases each). This CDR3 region has 16 residues. V lost 7 bases and J 0 bases, leaving 13 bases between the germline ends. Germline CDR1 and CDR2: LNHDA and SQIVND (reference sequence).